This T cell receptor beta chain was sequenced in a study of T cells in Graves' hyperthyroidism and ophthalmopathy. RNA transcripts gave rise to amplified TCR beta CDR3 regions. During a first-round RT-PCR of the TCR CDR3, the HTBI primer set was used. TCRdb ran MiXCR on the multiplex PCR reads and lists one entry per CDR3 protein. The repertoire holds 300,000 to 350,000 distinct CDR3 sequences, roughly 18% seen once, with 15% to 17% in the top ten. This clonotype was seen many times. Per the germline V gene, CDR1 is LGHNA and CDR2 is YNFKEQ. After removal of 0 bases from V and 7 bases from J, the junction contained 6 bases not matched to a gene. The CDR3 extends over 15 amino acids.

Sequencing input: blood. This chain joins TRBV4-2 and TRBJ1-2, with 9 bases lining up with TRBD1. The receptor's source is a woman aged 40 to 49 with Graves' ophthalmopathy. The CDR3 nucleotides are TGTGCCAGCAGCCAAGAAGGACAGGGGATATCTGGCTACACCTTC. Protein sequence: CASSQEGQGISGYTF.